The 29 T cell receptor beta chains given below trace back to one sample, sequenced in a study of T cell responses to AZD1222 COVID-19 vaccine. TCRdb's copy holds only in-frame clones and misses some; the assay was immunoSEQ multiplex PCR. This table has approximately 77,000 clones, 80% to 90% appearing once. The sample in question was peripheral blood, obtained 28 days after the second AZD1222 dose. Every receptor here comes from an adult who received the AZD1222 COVID-19 vaccine.

V is TRBV7-9 and J is TRBJ2-7, with 11 positions matching TRBD1. The J segment lost 7 bases and the V segment lost 8 bases, leaving 7 bases of the junction unmatched. Per the germline V gene, CDR1 is SEHNR and CDR2 is FQNEAQ (reference sequence). This CDR3 has 13 residues. The DNA for the CDR3 is TGTGCCAGCTCCCGGGACAGGGGGTATGAGCAGTACTTC. It translates to CASSRDRGYEQYF.

The gene calls are TRBV9 and TRBJ2-2, with 9 bases fitting TRBD2. CDR1 and CDR2 from the germline V gene are SGDLS and YYNGEE. Trimming removed 0 bases from V and 5 bases from J; junction bases left unmatched: 14. The CDR3 loop spans 19 amino acids. CDR3 loop: CASSVAAEGSGRHTGELFF. In DNA form, the CDR3 reads TGTGCCAGCAGCGTAGCGGCGGAGGGGAGCGGGAGGCATACCGGGGAGCTGTTTTTT.

Only one count was recorded for this clone. The chain carries TRBV18 and TRBJ2-1; 7 bases match TRBD2. Germline CDR1 reads KGHSH; CDR2 reads LQKENI. Trimming removed 6 bases from V and 5 bases from J; junction bases left unmatched: 4. The CDR3 runs to 13 residues. CDR3 nucleotides: TGTGCCAGCTCCCAAGGGACTAACAATGAGCAGTTCTTC. It is translated as CASSQGTNNEQFF.

Here the CDR3 reads CASSSRAAYEQYF. DNA of the CDR3: TGTGCCAGCAGCTCCCGAGCAGCGTACGAGCAGTACTTC. V usage is TRBV11-2 and J usage is TRBJ2-7; D is uncertain. CDR3 length: 13 residues. The V gene lost 4 bases and the J gene lost 4 bases, with 11 bases spanning the gap. CDR1 is SGHAT, CDR2 FQNNGV, per germline.

The chain links TRBV15 to TRBJ1-4, with TRBD1 matching 7 bases. Losses at the gene ends were 3 bases for V and 7 bases for J; bases not matched to a gene: 11. The CDR3 runs to 16 residues. Looked up from germline, CDR1 is LNHNV and CDR2 is YYDKDF (reference sequence). The CDR3, as DNA: TGTGCCACCAGCAGGGATACAGGGGTTTGGATTGAAAAACTGTTTTTT. Amino acid sequence: CATSRDTGVWIEKLFF.

On this clone itself: The sample has other DNA sequences that encode this CDR3 too. The chain has TRBV19 and TRBJ1-5, with unresolved D. The V gene lost 3 bases and the J gene lost 7 bases, with 7 bases spanning the gap. This CDR3 contains 12 residues. Germline CDR1 and CDR2: LNHDA and SQIVND (reference sequence). CDR3 coding DNA: TGTGCCAGTAGTATCGGTAGACAGCCCCAGCATTTT. This gives the protein CASSIGRQPQHF.

The chain links TRBV6-5 to TRBJ1-4; TRBD1 aligns across 9 bases. This CDR3 is built from 14 residues. J gave up 6 bases and V 6 bases, and 5 bases lay outside the gene matches. Germline CDR1 is MNHEY and CDR2 is SVGAGI. CDR3 protein: CASRTGGTYEKLFF. The DNA of the CDR3 is TGTGCCAGCAGGACAGGGGGAACGTATGAAAAACTGTTTTTT.

The J gene is TRBJ1-1, the V gene TRBV6-2 or TRBV6-3; 7 nucleotides line up with TRBD1. V shed 2 bases and J 3 bases; nucleotides not matched to a gene: 12. Germline V gene sequence: CDR1 MNHEY, CDR2 SVGEGT. There are 17 residues in the CDR3. As DNA, the CDR3 is TGTGCCAGCAGTTACCCCCCGGACAGGAAGGTTGACACTGAAGCTTTCTTT. Translated: CASSYPPDRKVDTEAFF.

The V call is TRBV5-1, the J call TRBJ1-1, with 7 bases lining up with TRBD1. J gave up 3 bases and V 1 base, and 6 bases lay outside the gene matches. The CDR3 length is 15 residues. Germline V gene data show CDR1 as SGHRS and CDR2 as YFSETQ. The chain's CDR3 is CASSLTGEVDTEAFF. The CDR3 DNA is TGCGCCAGCAGCTTGACAGGGGAAGTCGACACTGAAGCTTTCTTT. Full variable domain (rest looked up from reference TRBV5-1 and TRBJ1-1): KAGVTQTPRYLIKTRGQQVTLSCSPISGHRSVSWYQQTPGQGLQFLFEYFSETQRNKGNFPGRFSGRQFSNSRSEMNVSTLELGDSALYLCASSLTGEVDTEAFFGQGTRLTVV.

The CDR3 DNA sequence: TGTGCCAGCAGTCAATACACCTGGACGGCCTTAGAGGGGGCCAACGTCCTGACTTTC. Amino acids: CASSQYTWTALEGANVLTF. J is TRBJ2-6 and V is TRBV27; D remains unclear. V lost 5 bases and J lost 4, with 24 bases in between. The CDR3 extends over 19 amino acids. Germline loops: CDR1 MNHEY, CDR2 SMNVEV (reference sequence).

The rearrangement joins TRBV18 to TRBJ2-5, with a possible D match to TRBD2 (7 bases). Germline-derived CDR1 and CDR2 are KGHSH and LQKENI. The CDR3 has 15 residues. V dropped 1 base and J dropped 2 bases, with 11 bases sitting between them. The CDR3 sequence: CASSPQRDMQETQYF. CDR3 coding DNA: TGTGCCAGCTCACCACAGCGGGACATGCAAGAGACCCAGTACTTC.

The table lists this clone with a count of one. The genes are TRBV30 and TRBJ2-7; no definite D call. There are 13 residues in the CDR3. V lost 3 bases to trimming and J lost 3 bases, with 12 bases between them. CDR1 GTSNPN and CDR2 SVGIG come from the germline V gene (reference sequence). CDR3 in DNA: TGTGCCTGGAGGACGCCCGATCTCTACGAGCAGTACTTC. This sequence encodes CAWRTPDLYEQYF. Full variable domain (rest looked up from reference TRBV30 and TRBJ2-7): SQTIHQWPATLVQPVGSPLSLECTVEGTSNPNLYWYRQAAGRGLQLLFYSVGIGQISSEVPQNLSASRPQDRQFILSSKKLLLSDSGFYLCAWRTPDLYEQYFGPGTRLTVT.

The chain uses TRBV18 and TRBJ1-4; D remains ambiguous. Germline lookup yields CDR1 KGHSH and CDR2 LQKENI. V was shortened by 4 bases and J by 4 bases, with 7 bases between the two germline ends. The CDR3 is made up of 13 amino acids. The DNA of the CDR3 is TGTGCCAGCTCACGAGGGAATAATGAAAAACTGTTTTTT. The encoded protein is CASSRGNNEKLFF.

The V call is TRBV19, the J call TRBJ1-4; no clear D gene. Trimming stripped 9 bases from V and 3 bases from J, with 26 bases between. Germline CDR1 LNHDA, CDR2 SQIVND (reference sequence). The CDR3 is 18 amino acids. The CDR3 DNA reads TGTGCCAGCGCACCTCTGGGATTGATTGGGATTCCTAATGAAAAACTGTTTTTT. This sequence encodes CASAPLGLIGIPNEKLFF.

The V and J genes are TRBV7-3 and TRBJ1-6; no clear D gene. Trimming removed 1 base from V and 3 bases from J, with 7 bases in between. Germline assignment: CDR1 SGHTA and CDR2 FQGTGA. CDR3 length equals 15 residues. CDR3 residues: CASSLIGDYNSPLHF. In DNA, the CDR3 is TGTGCCAGCAGCTTAATAGGAGACTATAATTCACCCCTCCACTTT.

The genes are TRBV7-3 and TRBJ2-3, with 9 bases aligning to TRBD2. Germline lookup yields CDR1 SGHTA and CDR2 FQGTGA. The junction had 16 bases not matched to a gene; V was cut back by 5 bases and J by 4 bases. CDR3 size: 18 residues. Written as DNA, the CDR3 is TGTGCCAGCAGCCAAGGGGCCGGGAGCGGGAGGTATGCAGATACGCAGTATTTT. Translated: CASSQGAGSGRYADTQYF.

The chain employs TRBV19 and TRBJ1-6; D is ambiguous. The ends were cut back, 1 base at V and 7 bases at J, with 11 bases in the middle. CDR1 is LNHDA and CDR2 is SQIVND in the germline V gene (reference sequence). CDR3 length equals 15 residues. The CDR3 is CASSIAAEENSPLHF. In nucleotides, the CDR3 is TGTGCCAGTAGTATAGCAGCAGAGGAGAATTCACCCCTCCACTTT.

The chain has TRBV27 and TRBJ2-3; no clear D. From germline, CDR1 is MNHEY and CDR2 SMNVEV (reference sequence). V gave up 6 bases and J gave up 4 bases, with 14 bases separating them. The CDR3 is 14 amino acids. CDR3 protein: CASSPTRMADTQYF. The CDR3 DNA reads TGTGCCAGCAGCCCGACAAGAATGGCAGATACGCAGTATTTT.

The chain combines TRBV3-1 (or the pseudogene TRBV3-2) with TRBJ1-1; no reliable D call. This CDR3 contains 14 residues. The germline V gene has CDR1 LGHDT and CDR2 YNNKEL (reference sequence). V gave up 2 bases and J gave up 5 bases, with 12 bases separating them. The DNA of the CDR3 is TGTGCCAGCAGCCAAAAAGGGTCGTGGACTGAAGCTTTCTTT. As protein: CASSQKGSWTEAFF.

The V call is TRBV29-1, the J call TRBJ1-1; possibly TRBD1 for D (5 bases). The germline V and J ends were trimmed by 1 base and 3 bases, with 15 bases remaining between them. CDR1 SQVTM and CDR2 ANQGSEA come from the germline V gene. CDR3 size: 15 residues. The CDR3 reads CSVEGGATEDTEAFF. CDR3 in DNA: TGCAGCGTTGAAGGTGGGGCCACGGAAGACACTGAAGCTTTCTTT.

The chain recombines TRBV4-3 with TRBJ2-3; tentative D call: TRBD2 (7 bases). CDR1 and CDR2 from the germline V gene are LGHNA and YSLEER. This CDR3 has 16 amino acids. V lost 4 bases and J lost 6, with 20 bases in between. This chain's CDR3 is CASSRGGGGGGDTQYF. As DNA, the CDR3 is TGCGCCAGCAGCCGCGGAGGAGGGGGGGGAGGGGATACGCAGTATTTT.

The V and J genes are TRBV3-1 (or the pseudogene TRBV3-2) and TRBJ1-1; TRBD1 matches at 8 bases. V was clipped by 5 bases and J by 6 bases; unmatched bases: 11. Per germline, CDR1 LGHDT and CDR2 YNNKEL (reference sequence). The CDR3 has 15 amino acids. CDR3 amino acids: CASSIRTGMSAEAFF. CDR3 nucleotides: TGTGCCAGCAGCATTAGGACAGGGATGAGCGCTGAAGCTTTCTTT.

The rearrangement links TRBV5-4 to TRBJ2-3; D unclear. Looked up from germline, CDR1 is SGHNT and CDR2 is YYREEE (reference sequence). The CDR3 spans 14 residues. The V gene lost 1 base and the J gene lost 2 bases, with 8 bases spanning the gap. CDR3 in amino acids: CASSLPPNTDTQYF. The CDR3 bases are TGTGCCAGCAGCTTGCCTCCTAACACAGATACGCAGTATTTT.

J is TRBJ1-1 and V is TRBV7-9; D may be TRBD1 (5 bases). Germline lookup yields CDR1 SEHNR and CDR2 FQNEAQ (reference sequence). V was trimmed by 2 bases and J by 1 base, leaving 8 bases between them. The CDR3 is 14 residues long. Here the CDR3 DNA reads TGTGCCAGCAGCTTAAGAGGGGAGAACACTGAAGCTTTCTTT. As protein: CASSLRGENTEAFF.

The chain couples TRBV5-1 to TRBJ1-2, with no clear D. The germline gives CDR1 SGHRS, CDR2 YFSETQ. The CDR3 consists of 13 residues. Trimming left V 0 bases short and J 1 base short, with 4 bases between. In nucleotides, the CDR3 is TGCGCCAGCAGCTTGGACAGTAACTATGGCTACACCTTC. Translated, it gives CASSLDSNYGYTF.

This chain links TRBV5-4 with TRBJ2-5, with TRBD1 identical over 7 bases. Trimming cost V 4 bases and J 5 bases; bases outside gene matches: 14. Per germline, CDR1 SGHNT and CDR2 YYREEE (reference sequence). The CDR3 contains 16 residues. CDR3 sequence: CASSRFNTGAGETQYF. DNA for the CDR3: TGTGCCAGCAGCCGATTCAATACAGGGGCCGGGGAGACCCAGTACTTC.

The sample holds one count of this clone. The V call is TRBV7-9, the J call TRBJ1-3; 8 bases agree with TRBD1. Germline CDR1 reads SEHNR; CDR2 reads FQNEAQ (reference sequence). The CDR3 is 16 residues long. J was trimmed by 2 bases and V by 1 base; bases with no gene match: 4. The CDR3 bases are TGTGCCAGCAGCTTAGGGACAGGGAAACCTGGAAACACCATATATTTT. Protein: CASSLGTGKPGNTIYF.

The rearrangement uses TRBV4-2 and TRBJ1-4; tentative D call: TRBD1 (6 bases). V lost 1 base to trimming and J lost 0 bases, with 9 bases between them. CDR1 and CDR2 from the germline V gene are LGHNA and YNFKEQ. This CDR3 spans 16 amino acids. CDR3 nucleotide sequence: TGTGCCAGCAGCCAAGCGGACAGATCAACTAATGAAAAACTGTTTTTT. It yields the protein CASSQADRSTNEKLFF.

J is TRBJ1-1 and V is TRBV30; no clear D. Germline V gene data show CDR1 as GTSNPN and CDR2 as SVGIG (reference sequence). Trimming took 3 bases from V and 0 from J, leaving 8 bases between them. The CDR3 is made up of 13 amino acids. DNA of the CDR3: TGTGCCTGGAGAAAAAACATGAACACTGAAGCTTTCTTT. Its translation is CAWRKNMNTEAFF.